This TCR beta chain was recovered during a study of CD4 T cells in relation to SARS-CoV-2 and coronaviruses. CD4+ T cells from unexposed donors were obtained before the COVID-19 pandemic (2011-2018). Germline CDR1 SGDLS, CDR2 YYNGEE. CDR3 size: 14 residues. Trimming removed 4 bases at V and 5 bases at J, with 15 bases between. Clones were sequenced by immunoSEQ multiplex PCR, and TCRdb holds only the in-frame ones, with some missing. The sample has tens of thousands of clones, roughly 89% seen once. Sequenced material: memory CD4+ T cells from PBMCs. This sequence originates from a human donor in good health. The V gene is TRBV9, the J gene TRBJ2-5; D may be TRBD1 (6 bases). The CDR3 sequence: CASSQNRAGETQYF. The CDR3 nucleotides are TGTGCCAGCAGCCAAAACAGGGCAGGGGAGACCCAGTACTTC.